A selection of T cell receptor beta chains follows, all from one sample in a study of blood T cell repertoires in COVID-19. Measured with immunoSEQ multiplex PCR; TCRdb has only the in-frame clones, and not every one. The table records 200,000 to 300,000 clones, about four fifths of them present only once. The source material was peripheral blood. The source is a woman older than 75 with COVID-19, enrolled during active disease. The CDR3 runs from the conserved cysteine through the conserved F or W. A D gene is named only where the DNA matches it firmly. Clone size appears in some rows only: once, few, many, or a class for an expanded clone.

size	length	V	J	D	CDR3	DNA
-	14	TRBV29-1	TRBJ1-1	-	CSVEDSPLNTEAFF	TGCAGCGTTGAAGATAGTCCTTTGAACACTGAAGCTTTCTTT
-	15	TRBV6-5	TRBJ2-3	TRBD1	CATPQQGVKTDTQYF	TGTGCCACCCCACAACAGGGGGTTAAGACAGATACGCAGTATTTT
-	13	TRBV5-4	TRBJ1-4	TRBD1	CASSIDRDEKLFF	TGTGCCAGCAGCATTGACAGGGACGAAAAACTGTTTTTT
-	14	TRBV4-1	TRBJ2-5	TRBD2	CASSQREGLETQYF	TGCGCCAGCAGCCAGAGGGAGGGGTTGGAGACCCAGTACTTC
-	15	TRBV28	TRBJ1-4	-	CASSFGGGGYEKLFF	TGTGCCAGCAGTTTTGGCGGGGGGGGTTATGAAAAACTGTTTTTT
-	13	TRBV12-3/TRBV12-4	TRBJ1-2	-	CASSLRGTNGYTF	TGTGCCAGCAGCCTCCGCGGAACCAATGGCTACACCTTC
few	16	TRBV5-1	TRBJ2-2	-	CASSSGLGVNTGELFF	TGCGCCAGCAGCTCGGGGTTGGGAGTCAACACCGGGGAGCTGTTTTTT
-	15	TRBV9	TRBJ1-1	-	CASSVEGGGNTEAFF	TGTGCCAGCAGCGTAGAGGGAGGGGGGAACACTGAAGCTTTCTTT
-	13	TRBV7-2	TRBJ1-2	-	CASSLAGLYGYTF	TGTGCCAGCAGCTTAGCGGGACTTTATGGCTACACCTTC
-	15	TRBV27	TRBJ1-6	TRBD1	CATLLQGASNSPLHF	TGTGCCACCCTTTTACAGGGGGCAAGTAATTCACCCCTCCACTTT
-	13	TRBV19	TRBJ2-7	TRBD1	CASSLTGGSEQYF	TGTGCCAGTAGTCTTACAGGGGGCAGCGAGCAGTACTTC
-	17	TRBV19	TRBJ2-6	TRBD1	CASSTYRGRSGANVLTF	TGTGCCAGTAGCACATACAGGGGGCGGTCTGGGGCCAACGTCCTGACTTTC
few	13	TRBV6-5	TRBJ1-2	-	CASSSGVNYGYTF	TGTGCCAGCAGTTCAGGGGTGAACTATGGCTACACCTTC
-	14	TRBV28	TRBJ2-5	-	CASEGLGGVETQYF	TGTGCCAGCGAAGGGTTAGGGGGGGTGGAGACCCAGTACTTC
few	15	TRBV6-2/TRBV6-3	TRBJ1-6	TRBD1	CASSVRDRDNSPLHF	TGTGCCAGCAGTGTCCGGGACAGGGATAATTCACCCCTCCACTTT
once	14	TRBV29-1	TRBJ2-1	TRBD2	CSARTSGRGNEQFF	TGCAGCGCCCGGACTAGCGGGAGAGGGAATGAGCAGTTCTTC
-	15	TRBV19	TRBJ1-2	-	CASQQLGGANYGYTF	TGTGCCAGTCAACAATTGGGGGGAGCTAACTATGGCTACACCTTC
-	15	TRBV11-2	TRBJ2-1	TRBD2	CASSRPTSGSIEQFF	TGTGCCAGCAGCCGTCCGACTAGCGGGAGCATCGAGCAGTTCTTC
-	17	TRBV5-4	TRBJ2-5	-	CASSLGPRLARQETQYF	TGTGCCAGCAGCTTGGGGCCGCGCCTAGCTAGACAAGAGACCCAGTACTTC
-	13	TRBV7-2	TRBJ2-3	-	CASSLASPDTQYF	TGTGCCAGCAGCTTGGCTAGCCCAGATACGCAGTATTTT
-	13	TRBV5-1	TRBJ1-1	-	CASSADRYTEAFF	TGCGCCAGCAGCGCCGACAGGTACACTGAAGCTTTCTTT
-	16	TRBV18	TRBJ2-2	TRBD1	CASSPPSTGVTGELFF	TGTGCCAGCTCACCACCCTCAACAGGGGTCACCGGGGAGCTGTTTTTT
-	11	TRBV29-1	TRBJ2-1	TRBD2	CSVEGSGSKFF	TGCAGCGTTGAAGGGAGCGGGAGTAAGTTCTTC
-	14	TRBV6-4	TRBJ1-1	-	CASSEGRANTEAFF	TGTGCCAGCAGTGAGGGCAGGGCAAACACTGAAGCTTTCTTT
-	13	TRBV24-1	TRBJ2-3	-	CATSESGTDTQYF	TGTGCCACCAGTGAAAGCGGCACAGATACGCAGTATTTT
-	15	TRBV5-1	TRBJ2-3	TRBD2	CASSLVAGVTDTQYF	TGCGCCAGCAGCTTAGTAGCGGGAGTGACAGATACGCAGTATTTT
few	12	TRBV3-1/TRBV3-2	TRBJ2-7	-	CASSQGGYEQYF	TGTGCCAGCAGCCAGGGGGGATACGAGCAGTACTTC
-	14	TRBV7-6	TRBJ1-1	-	CASSLQASNTEAFF	TGTGCCAGCAGCTTACAGGCGTCGAACACTGAAGCTTTCTTT
-	14	TRBV6-2/TRBV6-3	TRBJ1-4	TRBD1	CASSVDRGSEKLFF	TGTGCCAGCAGCGTTGACAGGGGTAGTGAAAAACTGTTTTTT